This TCR beta chain was obtained from a study of T cells in Graves' hyperthyroidism and ophthalmopathy. As for the study in general: Peripheral blood was collected at initial diagnosis, before any treatment.

Germline V gene sequence: CDR1 SGDLS, CDR2 YYNGEE. The V end lost 4 bases, the J end lost 4 bases, and 15 bases lay between the germline ends. There are 16 residues in the CDR3. This clonotype was recorded a few times. Across 18 months, stable Graves' hyperthyroidism was marked by no progression to ophthalmopathy. Disease duration under 2 months; hyperthyroidism patients were aged 18 to 65. Orbital computed tomography, thyroid ultrasound, serum thyroxine and TRAb, and clinical symptoms together informed the diagnoses. The CDR3 regions of TCR beta were amplified from RNA transcripts. When the TCR CDR3 underwent first-round RT-PCR, the HTBI primer set was used. TCRdb fed the multiplex PCR reads into MiXCR, producing one record per CDR3 protein. The sample has around 340,000 distinct CDR3 sequences, roughly a fifth seen once.

Sequencing used blood. This clonotype was obtained from a woman aged 45-65 years with Graves' hyperthyroidism. The chain couples TRBV9 to TRBJ1-6; D remains unclear. The CDR3 DNA sequence: TGTGCCAGCAGCCCCGAGGGAGGGTCATATAATTCACCCCTCCACTTT. This encodes CASSPEGGSYNSPLHF.